The clone carrying this TCR beta chain has more than one count but fewer than ten. The CDR3 sequence is 13 residues long. Trimming removed 0 bases at V and 10 bases at J, with 9 bases between. The sample originates from a study of control samples from healthy donors and cancer patients. TCRdb's table, derived via immunoSEQ multiplex PCR, lists solely in-frame clones and lacks some. In the table there are some 150,000 clones, about nine tenths of which are singletons. Sequenced: blood. The J gene is TRBJ1-4, the V gene TRBV12-3 or TRBV12-4; tentative D call: TRBD1 (6 bases). The origin of this receptor is a woman aged 25 to 39 in good health. Here the CDR3 reads CASSLAQGGKLFF. The CDR3 DNA reads as TGTGCCAGCAGTTTAGCGCAAGGGGGAAAACTGTTTTTT.